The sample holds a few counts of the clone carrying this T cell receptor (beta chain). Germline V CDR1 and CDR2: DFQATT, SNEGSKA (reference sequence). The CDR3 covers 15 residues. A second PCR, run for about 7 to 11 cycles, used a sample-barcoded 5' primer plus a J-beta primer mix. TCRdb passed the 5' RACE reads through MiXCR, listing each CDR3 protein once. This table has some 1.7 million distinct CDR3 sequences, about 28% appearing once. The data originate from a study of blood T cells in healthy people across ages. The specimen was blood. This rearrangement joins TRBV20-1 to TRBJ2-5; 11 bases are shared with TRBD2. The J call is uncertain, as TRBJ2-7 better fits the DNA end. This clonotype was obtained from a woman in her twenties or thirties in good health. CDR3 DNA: TGCAGTGCTAGAGCTCTAGCGGGGGGCCCCTACGAGCAGTACTTC. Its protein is CSARALAGGPYEQYF.